This T cell receptor (beta chain) was captured by sequencing in a study of T cells in localized non-small cell lung cancer. The table came from immunoSEQ multiplex PCR; TCRdb's copy has only in-frame clones and leaves some out. This table has 35,000 or so clones, around nine tenths appearing once. The V and J ends lost 4 bases and 8 bases, in that order; junction bases with no gene match: 10. The CDR3 loop spans 15 amino acids. The germline CDR1 and CDR2 sequences are SGHDT and YYEEEE. The J gene is TRBJ2-2, the V gene TRBV5-6, with 8 bases lining up with TRBD1. This receptor was taken from a woman aged 35-70 years with stage I lung adenocarcinoma. The source was peripheral blood, collected before any cancer treatment. The CDR3 reads CASSLWTGTGGELFF. The CDR3 nucleotides are TGTGCCAGCAGCCTATGGACAGGGACGGGAGGGGAGCTGTTTTTT.